The clone carrying this TCR beta chain was seen only a few times. These data come from a study of blood T cell repertoires in COVID-19. Study-wide context: Sites in the United States, Italy and Spain provided acute and convalescent COVID-19 samples. PBMCs, B-cell-depleted T cells, or T cells were the source of the cDNA or gDNA that made up the material.

Under the authors' procedure: It was from reference gene primer amplification that nucleated cell counts were estimated. Method: immunoSEQ multiplex PCR; TCRdb's copy keeps in-frame clones and lacks some. Clonal size and the V and J genes are those of that table, whereas D and trimming came from the DNA. The sample carries hundreds of thousands of clones, just under 90% recorded once. Germline V gives CDR1 MNHEY, CDR2 SMNVEV (reference sequence). Trimming left V 3 bases short and J 0 bases short, with 14 bases between. This CDR3 is 16 amino acids long. Sequenced: peripheral blood. The TCR originated in a woman between 18 and 29 years old with acute or convalescent COVID-19. This rearrangement joins TRBV27 to TRBJ1-1; D perhaps matches TRBD1 (5 bases). CDR3 DNA: TGTGCCAGCAGTTTGGATAGACAGAGAGTGAACACTGAAGCTTTCTTT. Protein product: CASSLDRQRVNTEAFF.